One sample yielded the 3 T cell receptor beta chains listed below, sequenced in a study of T cell responses to AZD1222 COVID-19 vaccine. Generated by immunoSEQ multiplex PCR, the TCRdb table keeps only in-frame clones and is missing some. The sample carries roughly 150,000 clones, over 90% recorded once. The sample consisted of peripheral blood, taken on day 0 of AZD1222 vaccination. The source of these receptors is an adult in good health.

This chain joins TRBV6-2 or TRBV6-3 and TRBJ2-5; a weak D match, TRBD2 (5 bases). Trimming took off 1 base at V and 3 bases at J, with 6 bases between the two ends. Germline CDR1 and CDR2: MNHEY and SVGEGT. The CDR3 consists of 13 residues. The CDR3 region is CASSYWGEETQYF. DNA of the CDR3: TGTGCCAGCAGTTACTGGGGAGAAGAGACCCAGTACTTC.

The chain couples TRBV9 to TRBJ1-2; TRBD1 agrees at 7 bases. Unmatched junction bases numbered 7, after V lost 0 bases and J lost 8 bases. Germline V lookup: CDR1 SGDLS, CDR2 YYNGEE. The CDR3 spans 14 residues. The CDR3 nucleotides read TGTGCCAGCAGCGTAGTCGGGACAGTGGAAGGCTACACCTTC. Encoded protein: CASSVVGTVEGYTF.

This clone was seen just once. The chain joins TRBV6-5 to TRBJ1-1, with D tentatively TRBD1 (6 bases). The length of the CDR3 is 12 residues. Per the germline V gene, CDR1 is MNHEY and CDR2 is SVGAGI. V shed 1 base and J shed 8 bases, with 8 bases lying between them. CDR3 sequence (DNA): TGTGCCAGCAGTTACTTCAGGGGAGAAGCTTTCTTT. This translates into CASSYFRGEAFF.